Each of the 18 T cell receptor beta chains below was sequenced from the same sample in a study of blood T cell repertoires in COVID-19. Using immunoSEQ multiplex PCR, the repertoire was profiled, and TCRdb retains in-frame clones only, with some absent. The table lists roughly 190,000 clones, around 95% of them singletons, with about 0.76% in the top ten. Sequencing was done on a sample of peripheral blood. The receptors shown here come from a man aged 30 to 39 with COVID-19, enrolled during active disease.

This chain links TRBV10-3 with TRBJ1-5; 8 bases agree with TRBD1. Looked up from germline, CDR1 is ENHRY and CDR2 is SYGVKD. The CDR3 contains 15 residues. Trimming removed 3 bases from V and 5 bases from J; junction bases left unmatched: 6. CDR3 in amino acids: CAISEGQGADQPQHF. Here the CDR3 DNA reads TGTGCCATCAGTGAAGGCCAGGGGGCCGATCAGCCCCAGCATTTT.

This clone was detected only once. Here the CDR3 DNA reads TGTGCCAGCAGTCCCGGGGGGTACGGGGAGCTGTTTTTT. It is translated as CASSPGGYGELFF. J is TRBJ2-2 and V is TRBV12-3 or TRBV12-4; 7 bases align to TRBD2. The CDR3 has 13 amino acids. The junction had 4 bases not matched to a gene; V was cut back by 5 bases and J by 7 bases.

The chain joins TRBV5-1 to TRBJ1-1, with 7 positions matching TRBD1. The ends lost 4 bases at V and 3 bases at J; junction bases unmatched: 6. The CDR3 runs to 14 residues. In germline, CDR1 is SGHRS, CDR2 YFSETQ. CDR3 in amino acids: CASSRQGEDTEAFF. The DNA of the CDR3 is TGCGCCAGCAGCCGACAGGGAGAGGACACTGAAGCTTTCTTT.

CDR3: CASSFDRGRLGYTF. CDR3 sequence (DNA): TGCGCCAGCAGCTTTGACAGGGGGCGTTTAGGCTACACCTTC. The J gene is TRBJ1-2, the V gene TRBV5-1; TRBD1 aligns across 10 bases. CDR1 is SGHRS and CDR2 is YFSETQ in the germline V gene. CDR3 size: 14 residues. V lost 2 bases, J lost 8 bases, and 6 bases stayed unmatched.

The chain links TRBV5-1 to TRBJ1-6; D remains unclear. This CDR3 region has 15 residues. Per the germline V gene, CDR1 is SGHRS and CDR2 is YFSETQ. V lost 4 bases, J lost 0 bases, and 8 bases lay in between. CDR3 sequence: CASSPSGSYNSPLHF. The CDR3 DNA sequence: TGCGCCAGCAGCCCCAGTGGCTCCTATAATTCACCCCTCCACTTT. Full variable domain (rest looked up from reference TRBV5-1 and TRBJ1-6): KAGVTQTPRYLIKTRGQQVTLSCSPISGHRSVSWYQQTPGQGLQFLFEYFSETQRNKGNFPGRFSGRQFSNSRSEMNVSTLELGDSALYLCASSPSGSYNSPLHFGNGTRLTVT.

This chain links TRBV7-2 with TRBJ2-1; TRBD1 aligns across 10 bases. The CDR3 runs to 17 residues. The ends lost 5 bases at V and 7 bases at J; junction bases unmatched: 14. Germline values: CDR1 SGHTA, CDR2 FQGNSA. The CDR3 here is CASSIEPGQGFWNEQFF. The CDR3 DNA follows: TGTGCCAGCAGCATCGAACCGGGACAGGGGTTTTGGAATGAGCAGTTCTTC.

The chain is built from TRBV28 and TRBJ2-3, with D tentatively TRBD2 (5 bases). The V gene lost 3 bases and the J gene lost 1 base, with 14 bases spanning the gap. CDR3 length: 16 residues. CDR1 and CDR2 (germline): MDHEN, SYDVKM. The chain's CDR3 is CASSFRRGGGTDTQYF. The CDR3 region has the DNA TGTGCCAGCAGTTTTCGTCGGGGTGGGGGCACAGATACGCAGTATTTT.

This CDR3 reads CASSETQDRVNTEAFF. In DNA form, the CDR3 reads TGCGCCAGCAGTGAGACCCAGGACAGAGTCAACACTGAAGCTTTCTTT. The chain couples TRBV10-1 to TRBJ1-1; a possible D gene is TRBD1 (6 bases). The CDR3 length is 16 residues. Trimming pared 2 bases from V and 2 bases from J, leaving 15 bases between. Germline loops: CDR1 WNHNN, CDR2 SYGVQD (reference sequence).

The gene calls are TRBV12-3 or TRBV12-4 and TRBJ1-1; D unclear. The CDR3 consists of 13 residues. V was clipped by 6 bases and J by 5 bases, with 13 bases between them. DNA of the CDR3: TGTGCCAGCAGCACCTCGAGAGGGACTGAAGCTTTCTTT. Translated: CASSTSRGTEAFF.

The rearrangement links TRBV28 to TRBJ2-5; 9 nucleotides align to TRBD1. The trim removed 6 bases at V and 2 bases at J, leaving 7 bases unmatched. The germline CDR1 and CDR2 sequences are MDHEN and SYDVKM. The CDR3 runs to 15 residues. This chain's CDR3 is CASSSPGQGQETQYF. The CDR3 nucleotides read TGTGCCAGCAGCTCACCGGGACAGGGACAAGAGACCCAGTACTTC.

The rearrangement links TRBV27 to TRBJ1-4; 7 positions match TRBD1. Losses at the gene ends were 3 bases for V and 7 bases for J; bases not matched to a gene: 5. The CDR3 loop spans 14 amino acids. Germline V gene sequence: CDR1 MNHEY, CDR2 SMNVEV (reference sequence). In DNA, the CDR3 is TGTGCCAGCAGTTTTGCGGCAGGGGGTGAAAAACTGTTTTTT. Translated: CASSFAAGGEKLFF.

The V call is TRBV29-1, the J call TRBJ2-7; 9 nucleotides match TRBD1. Unmatched junction bases numbered 5, after V lost 5 bases and J lost 3 bases. Germline V gene sequence: CDR1 SQVTM, CDR2 ANQGSEA. The CDR3 covers 13 residues. This CDR3 is CSVRTGAFYEQYF. CDR3 DNA: TGCAGCGTTAGGACAGGGGCCTTCTACGAGCAGTACTTC.

The chain links TRBV7-9 to TRBJ2-5, with D tentatively TRBD1 (5 bases). Trimming removed 5 bases from V and 2 bases from J, with 15 bases in between. This CDR3 contains 15 residues. Looked up from germline, CDR1 is SEHNR and CDR2 is FQNEAQ (reference sequence). The chain's CDR3 is CASSQGIGAQETQYF. The CDR3 DNA follows: TGTGCCAGCAGCCAAGGGATTGGGGCTCAAGAGACCCAGTACTTC.

V usage is TRBV19 and J usage is TRBJ1-1, with 7 bases that match TRBD1. The CDR3 has 15 amino acids. Losses at the gene ends were 2 bases for V and 7 bases for J; bases not matched to a gene: 10. Looked up from germline, CDR1 is LNHDA and CDR2 is SQIVND (reference sequence). CDR3 region: CASSILDRVGVEAFF. The CDR3 region has the DNA TGTGCCAGTAGTATATTAGACAGGGTTGGGGTTGAAGCTTTCTTT.

The J gene is TRBJ2-1, the V gene TRBV15; TRBD1 agrees at 8 bases. This CDR3 contains 14 residues. V trimming: 5 bases; J trimming: 6 bases; junction bases outside the gene matches: 6. The germline V gene has CDR1 LNHNV and CDR2 YYDKDF (reference sequence). Written as DNA, the CDR3 is TGTGCCACCAGCGGGGACAGGCCTTCCAATGAGCAGTTCTTC. It encodes CATSGDRPSNEQFF.

The chain recombines TRBV5-1 with TRBJ2-1; 8 positions agree with TRBD1. The CDR3 covers 14 residues. The V gene end was trimmed by 3 bases and the J gene end by 5 bases; junction bases not matched to a gene: 4. The V gene's germline CDR1 is SGHRS and CDR2 YFSETQ. As DNA, the CDR3 is TGCGCCAGCAGCTCCAGACAGGGGAACAATGAGCAGTTCTTC. This codes for CASSSRQGNNEQFF.

Notes on this clone: Other DNA variants within this sample encode the same CDR3. This chain uses TRBV2 with TRBJ2-2; TRBD1 matches at 7 bases. The length of the CDR3 is 14 residues. V lost 6 bases, J lost 2 bases, and 3 bases stayed unmatched. The germline CDR1 and CDR2 sequences are SNHLY and FYNNEI. CDR3 sequence: CASRGDRNTGELFF. CDR3 sequence (DNA): TGTGCCAGCAGGGGGGACAGAAACACCGGGGAGCTGTTTTTT.

This chain links TRBV7-7 with TRBJ2-5, with 8 positions matching TRBD2. Germline V gene lookup returns CDR1 SSHAT and CDR2 FNYEAQ (reference sequence). V was pared by 3 bases and J by 6 bases, with 6 bases of the junction left unmatched. This CDR3 comprises 14 residues. The CDR3 nucleotides are TGTGCCAGCAGCTTTGGGGCGGGGGGTCAGACCCAGTACTTC. As protein: CASSFGAGGQTQYF.